This is a list of T cell receptor beta chains from one sample in a study of blood T cell repertoires in COVID-19. Measured with immunoSEQ multiplex PCR; TCRdb has only the in-frame clones, and not every one. This table has about 95,000 clones, about 85% appearing once. Sequenced: peripheral blood. The receptors here all came from a man aged 80 or over with active or convalescent COVID-19. The CDR3 runs from the conserved cysteine through the conserved F or W. The order of the fields is CDR3 DNA, CDR3 protein, V gene, D gene, clone size, J gene. A D gene is named only where the DNA matches it firmly. Only part of the rows carry a size: once, few, many, or a class if the clone is expanded.

TGTGCCACCAGCCTGGGGACAGGGGGTGAAAAACTGTTTTTT | CATSLGTGGEKLFF | TRBV2 | TRBD1 | . | TRBJ1-4
TGCGCCAGCAGCCAGCCGACAGATACAGATACGCAGTATTTT | CASSQPTDTDTQYF | TRBV4-1 | . | . | TRBJ2-3
TGTGCCAGCAGTTTTGGACAGTTTAATGAAAAACTGTTTTTT | CASSFGQFNEKLFF | TRBV6-5 | . | . | TRBJ1-4
TGTGCCATCAGTGAGGTTGGGGGCACGGGCTACACCTTC | CAISEVGGTGYTF | TRBV10-3 | . | . | TRBJ1-2
TGCGCCAGCAGCCTCTACGGGACAGGGAACACAGATACGCAGTATTTT | CASSLYGTGNTDTQYF | TRBV4-3 | TRBD1 | . | TRBJ2-3
TGCGCCAGCAGCCAAGATCTTTTGCGGAACTACGAGCAGTACTTC | CASSQDLLRNYEQYF | TRBV4-1 | . | . | TRBJ2-7
TGTGCCAGCAGCTCCGGAGCGGGGGCTTCCACAGATACGCAGTATTTT | CASSSGAGASTDTQYF | TRBV11-2 | TRBD2 | . | TRBJ2-3
TGTGCCAGCAGCGGACTGAGGGAGCAGTACTTC | CASSGLREQYF | TRBV6-5 | . | few | TRBJ2-7
TGTGCCAGCAGCCCACGGACTAGTTATGGCGGGGAGCTGTTTTTT | CASSPRTSYGGELFF | TRBV11-2 | TRBD2 | few | TRBJ2-2
TGTGCCGGCCGATTGGGGGCAGGGGACCTTTTCTATGGCTACACCTTC | CAGRLGAGDLFYGYTF | TRBV7-5 | . | . | TRBJ1-2
TGCGCCAGCAGCCCCCCCGGACAGATAGGTGTTTCGCTAGGCTACACCTTC | CASSPPGQIGVSLGYTF | TRBV5-1 | . | . | TRBJ1-2
TGTGCCAGCTACTATCTGAGGGGGTCCTACAATGAGCAGTTCTTC | CASYYLRGSYNEQFF | TRBV5-8 | . | . | TRBJ2-1
TGCGCCAGCAGTGATATACAGGGCGTAGACGAGCAGTACTTC | CASSDIQGVDEQYF | TRBV5-1 | . | . | TRBJ2-7
TGTGCCGCGGGACAGGGTGTAATGGAGACCCAGTACTTC | CAAGQGVMETQYF | TRBV6-6 | TRBD1 | . | TRBJ2-5
TGTGCCAGCAGCCTGGCCGGGACAGTACGAAACACCATATATTTT | CASSLAGTVRNTIYF | TRBV3-1/TRBV3-2 | TRBD1 | . | TRBJ1-3
TGTGCCTTGGAACAGGACTATAATTCACCCCTCCACTTT | CALEQDYNSPLHF | TRBV12-3/TRBV12-4 | . | . | TRBJ1-6
TGTGCCAGCAGCTTCAGGGGTGGCACAGATACGCAGTATTTT | CASSFRGGTDTQYF | TRBV5-4 | . | . | TRBJ2-3
TGTGCCAGCAGCCCACAGGGGGCGCGGTACGAGCAGTACTTC | CASSPQGARYEQYF | TRBV6-5 | TRBD1 | . | TRBJ2-7
TGTGCCAGCAGTGAAGCGATTTGGTCCGGCTATGGCTACACCTTC | CASSEAIWSGYGYTF | TRBV6-1 | . | . | TRBJ1-2
TGCGCCAGCAGCTTGGGGACTAGCGGGGGCGCGTACCAAGAGACCCAGTACTTC | CASSLGTSGGAYQETQYF | TRBV5-1 | TRBD2 | . | TRBJ2-5
TGCAGTGTAGCGGATCAGCCCCAGCATTTT | CSVADQPQHF | TRBV20-1 | . | . | TRBJ1-5
TGTGCCAGTAGTGGTCTTAGGGGGAGTGCTAACTATGGCTACACCTTC | CASSGLRGSANYGYTF | TRBV19 | . | once | TRBJ1-2
TGTGCCAGCAGCTTGTTCGAGCCCCATGGCTACACCTTC | CASSLFEPHGYTF | TRBV7-8 | . | . | TRBJ1-2
TGTGCCAGTACACCATCCGGGACAGGGGGGAATTCACCCCTCCACTTT | CASTPSGTGGNSPLHF | TRBV19 | TRBD1 | . | TRBJ1-6
TGTGCCAGCTCACCAGCAGAGGCTCGAGGCACCATATATTTT | CASSPAEARGTIYF | TRBV18 | . | . | TRBJ1-3
TGCGCCAGCAGCTTGGCTATTAGCACAGATACGCAGTATTTT | CASSLAISTDTQYF | TRBV5-1 | . | . | TRBJ2-3
TGTGCCAGCAGCGCGAACAGGGGGCTATATGGCTACACCTTC | CASSANRGLYGYTF | TRBV9 | TRBD1 | once | TRBJ1-2
TGTGCCAGCAGCCCCGGGGTCCGGGGGGTGAGCTCCTACAATGAGCAGTTCTTC | CASSPGVRGVSSYNEQFF | TRBV7-6 | TRBD2 | . | TRBJ2-1
TGTGCCACAAAAACCTCAGGGCGTGGTGAAAAACTGTTTTTT | CATKTSGRGEKLFF | TRBV19 | . | . | TRBJ1-4
TGCGCCAGCAGCGCGGGGACTGAAGCTTTCTTT | CASSAGTEAFF | TRBV4-1 | . | . | TRBJ1-1
TGTGCCAGCAGTTTGGACGGGACACCTGGAAACACCATATATTTT | CASSLDGTPGNTIYF | TRBV6-2/TRBV6-3 | . | . | TRBJ1-3
TGTGCCAGCAGCTCAGAGCGACAGGGTGCGGTCACCGGGGAGCTGTTTTTT | CASSSERQGAVTGELFF | TRBV7-9 | TRBD1 | . | TRBJ2-2
TGTGCCAGCAGCTACCGCCTCGGAGCCTACGAGCAGTACTTC | CASSYRLGAYEQYF | TRBV7-2 | . | . | TRBJ2-7
TGTGCCAGCAGCTTGACTGCCGGTCCGATTTCTTACCAAGAGACCCAGTACTTC | CASSLTAGPISYQETQYF | TRBV13 | . | . | TRBJ2-5
TGTGCCAGCAGCCGACGACTAACCAGGACGGGGAGCTCTGGGGCCAACGTCCTGACTTTC | CASSRRLTRTGSSGANVLTF | TRBV3-1/TRBV3-2 | . | few | TRBJ2-6
TGTGCCACCAGTGATCCATACAGGGGGCCCCTTAACACCGGGGAGCTGTTTTTT | CATSDPYRGPLNTGELFF | TRBV24-1 | TRBD1 | . | TRBJ2-2
TGTGCCAGCAGCCAAGATCGGCTAGCGGGGAGCTACGAGCAGTACTTC | CASSQDRLAGSYEQYF | TRBV4-2 | TRBD2 | . | TRBJ2-7
TGTGCCGTCGCCGGAGTCTACAATGAGCAGTTCTTC | CAVAGVYNEQFF | TRBV15 | . | few | TRBJ2-1
TGTGCCAGTAGTCTTTACCCGACTGATTACAATGAGCAGTTCTTC | CASSLYPTDYNEQFF | TRBV19 | . | . | TRBJ2-1
TGTGCCAGCAGTCCCGGGGGGGGGTTCTACGAGCAGTACTTC | CASSPGGGFYEQYF | TRBV28 | TRBD2 | . | TRBJ2-7
TGTGCCAGCAGCGTAGGACTAGCGGGGGACCCTAGAAATGAGCAGTTCTTC | CASSVGLAGDPRNEQFF | TRBV9 | TRBD2 | . | TRBJ2-1
TGCAGCGTTGAGGCCCGGGGCTATGGCTACACCTTC | CSVEARGYGYTF | TRBV29-1 | . | . | TRBJ1-2
TGTGCCAGCAGCCAAGATCGACAGGGCCGGGGCCAAGAGACCCAGTACTTC | CASSQDRQGRGQETQYF | TRBV14 | TRBD1 | . | TRBJ2-5
TGTGCCAGCAGAGAGACACGTCCTTCGATTGAAGCTTTCTTT | CASRETRPSIEAFF | TRBV2 | . | . | TRBJ1-1
TGTGCCAGTAGTATACCAGGGCTCAGCTATGGCTACACCTTC | CASSIPGLSYGYTF | TRBV19 | . | . | TRBJ1-2
TGTGCCAGCAGCTCCCGACAGGGGGCCTACAATGAGCAGTTCTTC | CASSSRQGAYNEQFF | TRBV7-8 | TRBD1 | . | TRBJ2-1
TGTGCCAGCTCACCAGCGGGGGGTACTCAGCCCCAGCATTTT | CASSPAGGTQPQHF | TRBV18 | . | . | TRBJ1-5
TGTGCCTGGAGTGTCGGGGACTATGGCTACACCTTC | CAWSVGDYGYTF | TRBV30 | . | . | TRBJ1-2
TGCGCCAGCAGCTTTACTAGCGGGGGGGCGGAGACCCAGTACTTC | CASSFTSGGAETQYF | TRBV5-1 | TRBD2 | once | TRBJ2-5